These T cell receptor beta chains were read from a single sample in a study of cytomegalovirus exposure and HLA in healthy donors. The table came from immunoSEQ multiplex PCR; TCRdb's copy has only in-frame clones and leaves some out. Here the sample spans 160,000 or so clones, roughly 85% being singletons. The sample consisted of PBMCs. Receptors originate from a man between 40 and 49 years old in good health and CMV-seronegative. CDR3s include the opening cysteine and the closing phenylalanine or tryptophan. D genes are given only for firm matches. Clone size, where shown, is once, few, many, or a class for clones that have expanded.

v_gene,j_gene,abundance,d_gene,CDR3aa,CDR3nt
TRBV7-2,TRBJ2-7,once,NA,CASSLARQTRLYEQYF,TGTGCCAGCAGCTTAGCGCGCCAGACTCGCCTCTACGAGCAGTACTTC
TRBV11-3,TRBJ2-7,NA,TRBD1,CASRDGQGPQYF,TGTGCCAGCAGGGATGGACAGGGGCCTCAGTACTTC
TRBV5-6,TRBJ2-6,few,NA,CASSFRGRISGANVLTF,TGTGCCAGCAGCTTCCGGGGTCGTATTTCTGGGGCCAACGTCCTGACTTTC
TRBV6-1,TRBJ2-4,NA,NA,CASSVDMSPRNSQYF,TGTGCCAGCAGTGTAGACATGTCGCCAAGAAACAGTCAGTACTTC
TRBV27,TRBJ2-7,NA,NA,CASSSTIRHYEQYF,TGTGCCAGCAGTTCGACGATCCGACACTACGAGCAGTACTTC
TRBV18,TRBJ2-3,NA,TRBD1,CASSLDRGLLDTQYF,TGTGCCAGCTCACTCGACAGGGGGCTTCTAGATACGCAGTATTTT
TRBV7-9,TRBJ2-4,NA,TRBD1,CASSRDRGGDIQYF,TGTGCCAGCAGCCGGGACAGGGGGGGAGACATTCAGTACTTC
TRBV30,TRBJ2-7,NA,TRBD2,CAWSEDSGAYEQYF,TGTGCCTGGAGTGAGGATAGCGGGGCCTACGAGCAGTACTTC
TRBV7-9,TRBJ2-1,NA,NA,CASLWAGNNGDEQFF,TGTGCCAGCCTGTGGGCGGGAAATAATGGAGATGAGCAGTTCTTC
TRBV9,TRBJ2-4,few,NA,CASSVGAGQNIQYF,TGTGCCAGCAGCGTAGGCGCGGGACAAAACATTCAGTACTTC
TRBV19,TRBJ2-3,NA,TRBD2,CASSPPSGTSGTDTQYF,TGTGCCAGTAGTCCCCCCTCCGGGACTAGCGGCACAGATACGCAGTATTTT
TRBV6-1,TRBJ2-7,few,NA,CASSVGQGAYEQYF,TGTGCCAGCAGTGTTGGTCAGGGTGCCTACGAGCAGTACTTC
TRBV28,TRBJ2-3,NA,NA,CASSPTGDTQYF,TGTGCCAGCAGTCCCACAGGGGATACGCAGTATTTT
TRBV18,TRBJ2-7,NA,NA,CASSPLGVGNPSYEQYF,TGTGCCAGCTCACCACTCGGAGTAGGTAACCCATCCTACGAGCAGTACTTC
TRBV5-6,TRBJ2-5,NA,NA,CASSQALGTQYF,TGTGCCAGCAGCCAAGCGCTTGGGACCCAGTACTTC
TRBV7-9,TRBJ2-1,NA,TRBD2,CSSSLSGLVAGGPYNEQFF,TGTTCCAGCAGCTTATCAGGTTTGGTAGCGGGAGGGCCCTACAATGAGCAGTTCTTC
TRBV2,TRBJ2-5,NA,TRBD1,CASRTGAPETQYF,TGTGCCAGCAGGACAGGGGCCCCAGAGACCCAGTACTTC
TRBV2,TRBJ2-6,few,NA,CASSIQGSGANGLTF,TGTGCCAGCAGTATCCAGGGATCAGGGGCCAACGGCCTGACTTTC
TRBV28,TRBJ1-5,NA,TRBD1,CASRRQGNQPQHF,TGTGCCAGCAGGCGACAGGGGAACCAGCCCCAGCATTTT
TRBV2,TRBJ2-1,few,NA,CASSVLVYNEQFF,TGTGCCAGCAGTGTCCTAGTGTACAATGAGCAGTTCTTC
TRBV4-1,TRBJ2-1,NA,NA,CTSSLGQLYNEQFF,TGCACCAGCAGCCTCGGACAGCTCTACAATGAGCAGTTCTTC
TRBV28,TRBJ1-4,NA,TRBD1,CASSLPTGDGEKLFF,TGTGCCAGCAGTTTGCCGACAGGGGACGGGGAAAAACTGTTTTTT
TRBV19,TRBJ2-1,NA,TRBD1,CASSIGQGGYNEQFF,TGTGCCAGTAGTATAGGACAGGGCGGCTACAATGAGCAGTTCTTC
TRBV27,TRBJ2-4,NA,NA,CASTPGKDGNKNIQYF,TGTGCCAGCACCCCCGGGAAGGACGGAAACAAAAACATTCAGTACTTC
TRBV7-9,TRBJ2-1,NA,TRBD2,CASSVSGEQFF,TGTGCCAGCAGCGTTAGCGGGGAGCAGTTCTTC
TRBV6-1,TRBJ2-1,NA,NA,CASRGSGHNEQFF,TGTGCCAGCAGGGGGAGTGGACACAATGAGCAGTTCTTC
TRBV30,TRBJ2-1,NA,NA,CAWNSGAGAYNEQFF,TGTGCCTGGAATTCTGGGGCCGGAGCCTACAATGAGCAGTTCTTC
TRBV28,TRBJ2-1,NA,TRBD2,CASRAGGVNNEQFF,TGTGCCAGCAGAGCGGGAGGAGTCAACAATGAGCAGTTCTTC
TRBV19,TRBJ2-3,NA,TRBD2,CASSIRLAEEIPTDTQYF,TGTGCCAGTAGTATACGGCTAGCGGAAGAGATCCCCACAGATACGCAGTATTTT
TRBV7-6,TRBJ2-7,NA,TRBD2,CASSLLRGRAEQYF,TGTGCCAGCAGCTTATTGCGGGGGAGGGCCGAGCAGTACTTC
TRBV5-1,TRBJ2-5,NA,TRBD2,CASSLTTSGRAGETQYF,TGCGCCAGCAGCTTGACGACTAGCGGGAGGGCCGGAGAGACCCAGTACTTC
TRBV7-2,TRBJ2-1,NA,TRBD1,CASSITGGAYNEQFF,TGTGCCAGCAGCATAACAGGGGGCGCTTACAATGAGCAGTTCTTC
TRBV6-5,TRBJ2-1,NA,TRBD1,CASRDLRTGKNEQFF,TGTGCCAGCAGAGACCTCCGGACAGGGAAAAATGAGCAGTTCTTC
TRBV27,TRBJ2-7,NA,NA,CASSRTATYEQYF,TGTGCCAGCAGTCGGACAGCCACCTACGAGCAGTACTTC
TRBV28,TRBJ1-2,few,NA,CASRTSGGDYGYTF,TGTGCCAGCAGGACCTCTGGAGGGGATTATGGCTACACCTTC
TRBV28,TRBJ2-7,NA,TRBD2,CASSSPTSGDYEQYF,TGTGCCAGCAGTTCCCCGACTAGCGGAGACTACGAGCAGTACTTC
TRBV19,TRBJ2-7,NA,TRBD2,CASSIALGSGSEQYF,TGTGCCAGTAGTATAGCCCTGGGTAGCGGGAGCGAGCAGTACTTC
TRBV11-3,TRBJ2-7,few,TRBD2,CASSRQGLQEQYF,TGTGCCAGCAGCCGCCAGGGACTACAGGAGCAGTACTTC
TRBV7-8,TRBJ2-7,NA,TRBD2,CASSLVAGGSYEQYF,TGTGCCAGCAGCTTAGTAGCGGGAGGGTCCTACGAGCAGTACTTC
TRBV5-8,TRBJ1-2,NA,TRBD1,CASSLVSGTVDYGYTF,TGTGCCAGCAGCTTGGTGTCGGGGACAGTGGACTATGGCTACACCTTC
TRBV7-6,TRBJ2-2,NA,TRBD2,CASSPVAGVDTGELFF,TGTGCCAGCAGCCCAGTAGCGGGAGTCGACACCGGGGAGCTGTTTTTT
TRBV7-8,TRBJ2-7,NA,NA,CASSLTDGSYEQYF,TGTGCCAGCAGCTTAACTGACGGGTCCTACGAGCAGTACTTC
TRBV5-6,TRBJ2-7,NA,TRBD1,CASSWTGLTYEQYF,TGTGCCAGCAGCTGGACAGGGCTCACCTACGAGCAGTACTTC
TRBV29-1,TRBJ2-7,NA,NA,CSVEEGISQGTYEQYF,TGCAGCGTTGAAGAGGGTATAAGTCAGGGTACCTACGAGCAGTACTTC
TRBV6-5,TRBJ2-7,NA,NA,CASSSRGPAYEQYF,TGTGCCAGCAGTTCCAGGGGTCCTGCTTACGAGCAGTACTTC
TRBV4-3,TRBJ1-1,few,TRBD1,CASSLKQGDTEAFF,TGCGCCAGCAGCCTTAAACAGGGGGACACTGAAGCTTTCTTT
TRBV7-9,TRBJ2-5,NA,TRBD2,CASSPGTSGTQETQYF,TGTGCCAGCAGCCCCGGGACTAGCGGGACCCAAGAGACCCAGTACTTC
TRBV28,TRBJ2-7,NA,TRBD2,CASTPRGLAGGLEQYF,TGTGCCAGCACCCCCAGGGGACTAGCGGGAGGACTCGAGCAGTACTTC
TRBV16,TRBJ1-3,NA,NA,CASSQSAGNTIYF,TGTGCCAGCAGCCAATCAGCAGGAAACACCATATATTTT
TRBV30,TRBJ1-5,NA,NA,CACSEGVDQPQHF,TGTGCCTGTTCGGAAGGGGTCGATCAGCCCCAGCATTTT
TRBV9,TRBJ1-2,once,TRBD1,CASTRGVDYGYTF,TGTGCCAGCACCAGGGGGGTCGACTATGGCTACACCTTC
TRBV6-5,TRBJ2-7,NA,TRBD2,CASSYRTSGRAKQYF,TGTGCCAGCAGTTACCGGACTAGCGGGAGGGCCAAGCAGTACTTC
TRBV7-2,TRBJ1-3,NA,NA,CASSFEGNTIYF,TGTGCTAGCAGCTTCGAGGGAAACACCATATATTTT